These 29 T cell receptor beta chains originate from one sample sequenced in a study of T-cell reconstitution after alpha-beta-depleted transplantation in children. TCRbeta library preparation incorporated unique molecular identifiers. TCRdb independently ran MiXCR on the PCR reads; one entry per CDR3 protein. The repertoire consists of over 150,000 distinct CDR3 sequences, with 5.5% to 7% occurring once and the leading ten covering roughly 6%. This specimen consisted of PBMCs, obtained before TCRalphabeta/CD19-depleted stem cell transplant. The receptors stem from a boy aged 2 to 9 with acute lymphoblastic leukemia, due to receive a stem cell transplant.

In its sample, this clonotype was seen many times. The CDR3 nucleotides read TGTGCCAGCAGCACTAGACTAGCGGACAATGAGCAGTTCTTC. It is translated as CASSTRLADNEQFF. This chain connects TRBV7-2 to TRBJ2-1; TRBD2 aligns across 9 bases. The CDR3 has 14 residues. The germline V gene encodes CDR1 SGHTA and CDR2 FQGNSA. The V gene end was trimmed by 5 bases and the J gene end by 5 bases; junction bases not matched to a gene: 4.

This clonotype showed up just a few times. The chain is built from TRBV7-9 and TRBJ1-2; D possibly corresponds to TRBD1 (6 bases). There are 14 residues in the CDR3. CDR1 and CDR2 (germline): SEHNR, FQNEAQ (reference sequence). Trimming pared 5 bases from V and 3 bases from J, leaving 13 bases between. DNA of the CDR3: TGTGCCAGCAGCATATCAGGGGACGACTATGGCTACACCTTC. Translating gives CASSISGDDYGYTF.

J is TRBJ2-5 and V is TRBV7-2; the D gene is possibly TRBD2 (5 bases). The germline V gene has CDR1 SGHTA and CDR2 FQGNSA. Deletions cut 2 bases from V and 4 bases from J, with 11 bases between. The CDR3 sequence is 14 residues long. CDR3 coding DNA: TGTGCCAGCAGCTTACCCGGGCGGGTAGAGACCCAGTACTTC. Protein: CASSLPGRVETQYF.

In this sample, this clonotype turned up many times. This chain joins TRBV6-2 or TRBV6-3 and TRBJ1-5; D is perhaps TRBD1 (5 bases). CDR3 size: 14 residues. V was shortened by 10 bases and J by 2 bases, with 15 bases between the two germline ends. CDR1 MNHEY and CDR2 SVGEGT come from the germline V gene. Here the CDR3 reads CATDRPGRNQPQHF. CDR3 coding DNA: TGTGCCACCGACAGACCGGGGCGCAATCAGCCCCAGCATTTT.

This clonotype came up many times. V and J are TRBV7-8 and TRBJ2-2; TRBD2 is a possible D gene (6 bases). Germline-derived CDR1 and CDR2 are SGHVS and FQNEAQ. Trimming took off 1 base at V and 6 bases at J, with 15 bases between the two ends. The CDR3 is 16 amino acids. The chain's CDR3 is CASSLDSGGGAGELFF. CDR3 coding DNA: TGTGCCAGCAGCTTAGATTCAGGCGGAGGGGCCGGGGAGCTGTTTTTT.

The table lists this clonotype with many counts. The V call is TRBV28, the J call TRBJ1-2, with a tentative D call TRBD1 (5 bases). CDR3 size: 15 residues. Between the trimmed V and J ends, which lost 2 bases and 5 bases, there was a span of 15 bases. In germline, CDR1 is MDHEN, CDR2 SYDVKM. The CDR3 DNA sequence: TGTGCCAGCAGTTTAAGCCAGGGTCGGGGTTATGGCTACACCTTC. This codes for CASSLSQGRGYGYTF.

The chain employs TRBV7-8 and TRBJ2-6; a possible D gene is TRBD1 (5 bases). The ends were cut back, 1 base at V and 4 bases at J, with 14 bases in the middle. Germline CDR1 SGHVS, CDR2 FQNEAQ. The CDR3 loop spans 17 amino acids. The CDR3 DNA follows: TGTGCCAGCAGCTTAGACAGGTGGCGAGCCGGGGCCAACGTCCTGACTTTC. Translating gives CASSLDRWRAGANVLTF.

This clonotype was detected a few times. V gene TRBV14 combines with J gene TRBJ1-1; D is unclear. In germline, CDR1 is SGHDN, CDR2 FVKESK. Trimming pared 4 bases from V and 3 bases from J, leaving 9 bases between. The CDR3 sequence is 13 residues long. CDR3 loop: CASSRGLDTEAFF. The CDR3 region has the DNA TGTGCCAGCAGCCGTGGACTTGACACTGAAGCTTTCTTT.

This clonotype was observed a few times. The gene calls are TRBV7-9 and TRBJ1-2; the D is unclear. V shed 4 bases and J shed 12 bases, with 18 bases lying between them. The CDR3 consists of 13 residues. Looked up from germline, CDR1 is SEHNR and CDR2 is FQNEAQ (reference sequence). The CDR3: CASSSSGNTKDTF. The CDR3 region has the DNA TGTGCCAGCAGCTCCTCCGGGAATACAAAGGACACCTTC.

This clonotype occurred many times. The chain is built from TRBV6-5 and TRBJ2-5; D unresolved. Germline V lookup: CDR1 MNHEY, CDR2 SVGAGI. The V gene lost 6 bases and the J gene lost 11 bases, with 13 bases spanning the gap. The CDR3 covers 11 residues. The CDR3 loop is CASRQAATQYF. Here the CDR3 DNA reads TGTGCCAGCAGGCAGGCCGCAACTCAGTACTTC.

The chain is built from TRBV7-2 and TRBJ1-4; D is uncertain. The CDR3 spans 13 residues. Germline CDR1 SGHTA, CDR2 FQGNSA. Trimming took 3 bases from V and 3 from J, leaving 5 bases between them. The CDR3 spells CASSFGSNEKLFF. The CDR3 coding sequence is TGTGCCAGCAGCTTTGGGTCTAATGAAAAACTGTTTTTT.

This clonotype was detected only a few times. The chain employs TRBV12-3 or TRBV12-4 and TRBJ2-3; D is possibly TRBD2 (6 bases). The CDR3 totals 17 residues. V shed 6 bases and J shed 2 bases, with 21 bases lying between them. DNA for the CDR3: TGTGCCAGCAGACCGCTGTCCGGCGGGGAGGTCACAGATACGCAGTATTTT. Its protein product is CASRPLSGGEVTDTQYF.

This clonotype was observed a handful of times. V gene TRBV5-1 combines with J gene TRBJ2-7; the D gene is possibly TRBD2 (5 bases). The CDR3 extends over 12 amino acids. Trimming took 6 bases from V and 6 from J, leaving 13 bases between them. Germline values: CDR1 SGHRS, CDR2 YFSETQ. The CDR3: CASTAARGEQYF. The CDR3 region has the DNA TGCGCCAGCACCGCCGCTCGGGGCGAGCAGTACTTC.

This clonotype was recorded many times. The chain couples TRBV11-2 to TRBJ2-3, with D maybe TRBD2 (6 bases). There are 18 residues in the CDR3. Trimming shortened V by 5 bases and J by 3 bases, and 24 bases separated the two germline ends. Germline V gene lookup returns CDR1 SGHAT and CDR2 FQNNGV. CDR3 DNA sequence: TGTGCCAGCAGCCTCCCGGGGACCTTAGCGGTCGGAACAGATACGCAGTATTTT. It encodes CASSLPGTLAVGTDTQYF.

This chain links TRBV7-9 with TRBJ2-1; 10 bases line up with TRBD1. The germline CDR1 and CDR2 sequences are SEHNR and FQNEAQ (reference sequence). The V segment lost 5 bases and the J segment 12 bases; nucleotides outside the gene matches: 10. The CDR3 loop spans 14 amino acids. CDR3 region: CASSQRDRGSGQFF. The CDR3 region has the DNA TGTGCCAGCAGCCAGAGGGACAGGGGTTCCGGGCAGTTCTTC.

This clonotype was counted at least ten times. The rearrangement joins TRBV28 to TRBJ2-3; TRBD2 matches at 8 bases. The germline CDR1 and CDR2 sequences are MDHEN and SYDVKM. Unmatched junction bases numbered 8, after V lost 4 bases and J lost 2 bases. CDR3 length equals 16 residues. CDR3 nucleotides: TGTGCCAGCAGTTCCCTTAGCGGGGCCCTCACAGATACGCAGTATTTT. This codes for CASSSLSGALTDTQYF.

This clonotype showed up just a few times. V is TRBV7-2 and J is TRBJ2-5; no firm D call. V was clipped by 3 bases and J by 5 bases, with 10 bases between them. CDR3 length equals 13 residues. Germline lookup yields CDR1 SGHTA and CDR2 FQGNSA. The CDR3 sequence is CASSFSLRETQYF. DNA for the CDR3: TGTGCCAGCAGCTTTAGCCTGCGGGAGACCCAGTACTTC.

This clonotype was counted ten times or more. This chain uses TRBV12-3 or TRBV12-4 with TRBJ2-1; D gene unclear. V dropped 5 bases and J dropped 7 bases, with 9 bases sitting between them. The CDR3 is made up of 12 amino acids. The CDR3 protein is CASSRTQNEQFF. The CDR3 coding sequence is TGTGCCAGCAGTCGAACTCAGAATGAGCAGTTCTTC.

This clonotype was seen many times. The chain has TRBV6-1 and TRBJ2-1, with TRBD2 matching over 12 bases. Germline V CDR1 and CDR2: MNHNS, SASEGT. CDR3 size: 16 residues. The V segment lost 4 bases and the J segment 7 bases; nucleotides outside the gene matches: 8. For the CDR3, the DNA is TGTGCCAGCAGTGCCGGGACTAGCGGGCTAGGTAATGAGCAGTTCTTC. Translated, it gives CASSAGTSGLGNEQFF.

This clonotype turned up a few times. The chain uses TRBV27 and TRBJ1-1, with 9 positions matching TRBD1. V shed 4 bases and J 5 bases; nucleotides not matched to a gene: 5. Germline lookup yields CDR1 MNHEY and CDR2 SMNVEV (reference sequence). The CDR3 is 14 residues long. For the CDR3, the DNA is TGTGCCAGCAGTTCTCCAGGGACAGGGACTGAAGCTTTCTTT. Amino acids: CASSSPGTGTEAFF.

The rearrangement links TRBV18 to TRBJ2-5; D not certain. This CDR3 region has 12 residues. With 3 bases removed from V and 5 bases from J, the gap between germline ends came to 7 bases. CDR1 KGHSH and CDR2 LQKENI come from the germline V gene. CDR3 sequence (DNA): TGTGCCAGCTCACCCATCCCCGAGACCCAGTACTTC. Translating gives CASSPIPETQYF. Using reference TRBV18 and TRBJ2-5 for the parts outside the CDR3, the full variable domain is NAGVMQNPRHLVRRRGQEARLRCSPMKGHSHVYWYRQLPEEGLKFMVYLQKENIIDESGMPKERFSAEFPKEGPSILRIQQVVRGDSAAYFCASSPIPETQYFGPGTRLLVL.

This clonotype was seen more than once but under ten times. The CDR3 region is CATADLGTVSGYTF. As DNA, the CDR3 is TGTGCCACCGCGGACCTCGGGACAGTAAGTGGCTACACCTTC. J is TRBJ1-2 and V is TRBV27; 7 bases agree with TRBD1. J was trimmed by 7 bases and V by 10 bases; bases with no gene match: 15. CDR3 size: 14 residues. CDR1 and CDR2 from the germline V gene are MNHEY and SMNVEV (reference sequence).

This clonotype was recorded a few times. The genes are TRBV20-1 and TRBJ2-3; D is unresolved. V gave up 6 bases and J gave up 3 bases, with 10 bases separating them. From germline, CDR1 is DFQATT and CDR2 SNEGSKA (reference sequence). The CDR3 consists of 12 residues. The CDR3 loop is CSATASTDTQYF. CDR3 in DNA: TGCAGTGCAACCGCTTCGACAGATACGCAGTATTTT.

V and J are TRBV4-2 and TRBJ1-2; the D is unclear. V lost 4 bases, J lost 1 base, and 10 bases lay in between. Germline V lookup: CDR1 LGHNA, CDR2 YNFKEQ. CDR3 length: 14 amino acids. CDR3 in DNA: TGTGCCAGCAGCCCCTTAGAAGGTAACTATGGCTACACCTTC. It translates to CASSPLEGNYGYTF.

This clonotype was recorded many times. The chain employs TRBV29-1 and TRBJ2-2; TRBD2 is a possible D gene (6 bases). Trimming cost V 4 bases and J 7 bases, with 13 bases left between them. The CDR3 totals 13 residues. From germline, CDR1 is SQVTM and CDR2 ANQGSEA. The CDR3 protein is CSVAREDIGELFF. The CDR3 nucleotides read TGCAGCGTTGCGCGGGAAGACATCGGGGAGCTGTTTTTT.

This clonotype was seen more than once but under ten times. The rearrangement uses TRBV7-2 and TRBJ1-2; 9 bases fit TRBD1. The ends lost 3 bases at V and 3 bases at J; junction bases unmatched: 5. The CDR3 is 15 amino acids. Germline V gives CDR1 SGHTA, CDR2 FQGNSA. Here the CDR3 reads CASSFDTGGDYGYTF. The CDR3 nucleotides read TGTGCCAGCAGCTTCGATACAGGGGGCGACTATGGCTACACCTTC.

In its sample, this clonotype was seen a few times. The J gene is TRBJ2-7, the V gene TRBV11-1; 10 nucleotides line up with TRBD1. Germline lookup yields CDR1 SGHAT and CDR2 FQDESV (reference sequence). The V segment lost 2 bases and the J segment 7 bases; nucleotides outside the gene matches: 20. This CDR3 spans 19 amino acids. This CDR3 is CASSLRGTGEHRAGSEQYF. Here the CDR3 DNA reads TGTGCCAGCAGCTTAAGGGGGACAGGGGAACATAGAGCGGGATCAGAGCAGTACTTC.

This clonotype appeared many times. This chain joins TRBV7-2 and TRBJ1-2; D may be TRBD1 (6 bases). Trimming shortened V by 1 base and J by 3 bases, and 9 bases separated the two germline ends. This CDR3 comprises 14 residues. The germline V gene encodes CDR1 SGHTA and CDR2 FQGNSA. As DNA, the CDR3 is TGTGCCAGCAGCTTAGGTCACAGGGACTATGGCTACACCTTC. Its translation: CASSLGHRDYGYTF.

This clonotype has just a few counts. The chain couples TRBV11-2 to TRBJ2-1, with 9 bases aligning to TRBD2. V shed 4 bases, J shed 5 bases, and the junction held 3 bases outside the gene matches. From germline, CDR1 is SGHAT and CDR2 FQNNGV. CDR3 length equals 14 residues. This CDR3 reads CASSSLAGDNEQFF. The DNA for the CDR3 is TGTGCCAGCAGCTCATTAGCGGGGGACAATGAGCAGTTCTTC.